One and the same sample provided the 22 T cell receptor beta chains below, sequenced in a study of CXCR3-negative and CXCR3-positive naive CD8 T cells. 5' RACE with UMI labels generated the TRB cDNA libraries. TCRdb re-called the 5' RACE reads, yielding one record per CDR3 amino acid sequence without DNA. The sample has 90,000 to 95,000 distinct CDR3 sequences. The sequenced sample consisted of naive CXCR3- CD8+ T cells from blood. Subset: CD45RO-CCR7+CD27+CD95- naive CD8+ T cells lacking CXCR3 (TNR3-). Receptor source: a human donor in good health. Some clones in this sample may be carry-over from other donors' samples.

The genes are TRBV7-9 and TRBJ2-7; absent DNA, TCRdb's TRBD2 call cannot be checked. Germline CDR1 reads SEHNR; CDR2 reads FQNEAQ (reference sequence). The CDR3 extends over 15 amino acids. The chain's CDR3 is CASSLGTSVSYEQYF.

The chain carries TRBV11-2 and TRBJ2-3; with no DNA, the TCRdb D assignment of TRBD2 cannot be verified. The germline V gene encodes CDR1 SGHAT and CDR2 FQNNGV. The length of the CDR3 is 18 residues. CDR3 region: CASSSRLEPRGGPDTQYF. Complete variable domain (other parts from reference TRBV11-2 and TRBJ2-3): EAGVAQSPRYKIIEKRQSVAFWCNPISGHATLYWYQQILGQGPKLLIQFQNNGVVDDSQLPKDRFSAERLKGVDSTLKIQPAKLEDSAVYLCASSSRLEPRGGPDTQYFGPGTRLTVL.

The rearrangement uses TRBV27 and TRBJ2-4; TCRdb calls TRBD1, which cannot be checked without DNA. Germline values: CDR1 MNHEY, CDR2 SMNVEV (reference sequence). This CDR3 contains 12 residues. This CDR3 is CASRSGAGIQYF.

The gene calls are TRBV5-1 and TRBJ2-2; the D call of TRBD1 rests on TCRdb alone, since no DNA is present to check it. The germline CDR1 and CDR2 sequences are SGHRS and YFSETQ. The CDR3 has 20 amino acids. The CDR3 sequence is CASSLVFRLSGVLYTGELFF. Combining the CDR3 with reference TRBV5-1 and TRBJ2-2 gives the whole variable domain KAGVTQTPRYLIKTRGQQVTLSCSPISGHRSVSWYQQTPGQGLQFLFEYFSETQRNKGNFPGRFSGRQFSNSRSEMNVSTLELGDSALYLCASSLVFRLSGVLYTGELFFGEGSRLTVL.

The chain links TRBV7-9 to TRBJ2-2. CDR1 is SEHNR, CDR2 FQNEAQ, per germline (reference sequence). This CDR3 is built from 13 residues. The CDR3 loop is CATRAQNTGELFF.

The chain recombines TRBV29-1 with TRBJ2-1; TCRdb lists TRBD2, though no DNA is available to test this call. CDR3 length: 12 residues. Germline V gene sequence: CDR1 SQVTM, CDR2 ANQGSEA. CDR3 protein: CSVELTSYEQFF.

The rearrangement joins TRBV5-1 to TRBJ2-2; TCRdb returns TRBD1, unconfirmable since there is no DNA. The germline gives CDR1 SGHRS, CDR2 YFSETQ. The CDR3 is made up of 14 amino acids. This CDR3 is CASSDSSNTGELFF.

The chain uses TRBV28 and TRBJ2-6; with no DNA, the TCRdb D assignment of TRBD1 cannot be verified. CDR1 is MDHEN and CDR2 is SYDVKM in the germline V gene. The CDR3 is 20 residues long. The CDR3 reads CASSLPHWVQGWDGANVLTF.

The rearrangement joins TRBV15 to TRBJ2-1; TCRdb outputs TRBD2, but without DNA this stays unchecked. CDR1 is LNHNV and CDR2 is YYDKDF in the germline V gene (reference sequence). This CDR3 has 13 residues. CDR3 protein: CATSRLRGNEQFF.

The chain employs TRBV27 and TRBJ2-7; TCRdb's assignment of TRBD1 cannot be checked, as there is no DNA. The CDR3 runs to 14 residues. From germline, CDR1 is MNHEY and CDR2 SMNVEV (reference sequence). CDR3 sequence: CASSSETGSYEQYF.

This chain connects TRBV19 to TRBJ2-5; TCRdb gives TRBD2 as the D gene, but with no DNA this cannot be confirmed. This CDR3 is built from 16 residues. Germline values: CDR1 LNHDA, CDR2 SQIVND (reference sequence). CDR3 amino acids: CASSARRTSGDETQYF.

V is TRBV6-5 and J is TRBJ1-1. Germline CDR1 is MNHEY and CDR2 is SVGAGI. The CDR3 runs 14 residues. The CDR3 spells CASSYSSMNTEAFF.

The chain couples TRBV7-9 to TRBJ1-2; the TRBD1 assignment by TCRdb is unverifiable without DNA. The CDR3 runs to 15 residues. Germline CDR1 is SEHNR and CDR2 is FQNEAQ (reference sequence). CDR3 sequence reads: CASSSLWDSQYGYTF.

V is TRBV28 and J is TRBJ2-2; no DNA is available, so the TRBD1 call from TCRdb remains unchecked. The length of the CDR3 is 13 residues. In germline, CDR1 is MDHEN, CDR2 SYDVKM. The CDR3 loop reads CASTGTNTGELFF.

V and J are TRBV15 and TRBJ1-5; checking the TCRdb D call of TRBD1 is not possible without DNA. This CDR3 comprises 14 residues. Germline V gene data show CDR1 as LNHNV and CDR2 as YYDKDF (reference sequence). CDR3 protein: CATSREGHTQPQHF.

The gene calls are TRBV9 and TRBJ2-1. CDR3 length: 15 residues. The V gene's germline CDR1 is SGDLS and CDR2 YYNGEE. CDR3 residues: CASSVRGSSYNEQFF.

The rearrangement joins TRBV7-9 to TRBJ2-7; no DNA is available, so the TRBD1 call from TCRdb remains unchecked. Germline-derived CDR1 and CDR2 are SEHNR and FQNEAQ (reference sequence). This CDR3 is built from 14 residues. The CDR3 sequence is CASSLVGPTGEQYF.

The chain joins TRBV12-3 or TRBV12-4 to TRBJ2-3; checking the TCRdb D call of TRBD1 is not possible without DNA. The CDR3 consists of 15 residues. The chain's CDR3 is CASSLASRATDTQYF.

The chain links TRBV9 to TRBJ2-7; TCRdb calls TRBD2, which cannot be checked without DNA. The CDR3 is made up of 17 amino acids. The germline gives CDR1 SGDLS, CDR2 YYNGEE. The CDR3 protein is CASSPGGSGRLSNEQYF.

The chain has TRBV23-1 and TRBJ2-4; there is no DNA to check the TCRdb D call of TRBD1. Being an ORF, TRBV23-1 has a function that is uncertain. This CDR3 comprises 15 residues. The chain's CDR3 is CASSPASGAKNIQYF.

V is TRBV7-9 and J is TRBJ2-7; no DNA is available, so the TRBD1 call from TCRdb remains unchecked. This CDR3 region has 14 residues. Germline V gene sequence: CDR1 SEHNR, CDR2 FQNEAQ (reference sequence). CDR3 loop: CASRHRDKDYEQYF.

The genes are TRBV29-1 and TRBJ2-1; absent DNA, TCRdb's TRBD1 call cannot be checked. This CDR3 spans 12 amino acids. In germline, CDR1 is SQVTM, CDR2 ANQGSEA. The CDR3 is CSAGGPYNEQFF.